This TCR beta chain was sequenced in a study of blood T cells in healthy people across ages. The V and J ends lost 2 bases and 0 bases respectively, with 8 bases between them. Germline V gene sequence: CDR1 MNHNY, CDR2 SVGAGI (reference sequence). This CDR3 is built from 14 residues. Next came a second PCR, run for about 7 to 12 cycles, which used a sample-barcoded 5' primer along with a J-beta primer mix. TCRdb used MiXCR to reprocess the 5' RACE reads, holding one entry per CDR3 protein. The sample has some 1,500,000 distinct CDR3 sequences, 42% seen once. The sequence derives from a woman aged 18-29 years in good health. The sequenced material came from blood. The chain couples TRBV6-6 to TRBJ2-7; D uncertain. This CDR3 is CASSYGSRSYEQYF. Written as DNA, the CDR3 is TGTGCCAGCAGTTACGGTTCCCGCTCCTACGAGCAGTACTTC.